This T cell receptor (beta chain) was sequenced during a study of blood T cell repertoires in COVID-19. In the study's own analysis: Cell counts per sample came from amplifying reference gene primers. Measured with immunoSEQ multiplex PCR; TCRdb has only the in-frame clones, and not every one. The DNA was the basis for D and trimming; V, J and clone size are from that table. The data show almost 95,000 clones, approximately 83% seen once. The clonotype was recovered from a man in his sixties with acute or convalescent COVID-19. The sample was peripheral blood.

The CDR3 protein is CASSLEGRSGGYTF. The CDR3 coding sequence is TGTGCCAGCAGTCTGGAGGGGAGGTCTGGTGGCTACACCTTC. The chain joins TRBV6-5 to TRBJ1-2; weak D call: TRBD1 (5 bases). The CDR3 runs to 14 residues. Per germline, CDR1 MNHEY and CDR2 SVGAGI. V shed 5 bases and J shed 7 bases, with 17 bases lying between them.